The 32 T cell receptor beta chains in this list originate from one sample, sequenced in a study of blood T cell repertoires in COVID-19. Here immunoSEQ multiplex PCR was the method, and the copy in TCRdb shows in-frame clones only, minus some. The repertoire includes approximately 500,000 clones, approximately 85% of them detected once, and about 3% sits in the top ten. The sample consisted of peripheral blood. The receptors here all came from a human donor in a cohort sampled during active COVID-19.

The V call is TRBV6-2 or TRBV6-3, the J call TRBJ2-3, with 7 nucleotides matching TRBD2. The CDR3 loop spans 15 amino acids. V gave up 4 bases and J gave up 4 bases; unmatched junction bases: 8. Germline loops: CDR1 MNHEY, CDR2 SVGEGT. In nucleotides, the CDR3 is TGTGCCAGCAGTTCCCGGGCGGGAGAAGCAGATACGCAGTATTTT. Its translation is CASSSRAGEADTQYF.

This clone was seen once. The V call is TRBV28, the J call TRBJ2-1; D not certain. This CDR3 is 11 amino acids long. The V end was cut by 8 bases, the J end by 4 bases, with 6 bases between. Germline V gives CDR1 MDHEN, CDR2 SYDVKM. The CDR3 DNA is TGTGCCAGCGACGGGTACAATGAGCAGTTCTTC. Amino acids: CASDGYNEQFF.

V is TRBV5-4 and J is TRBJ1-1, with 8 bases that match TRBD1. This CDR3 comprises 14 residues. In germline, CDR1 is SGHNT, CDR2 YYREEE (reference sequence). V gave up 3 bases and J gave up 4 bases; unmatched junction bases: 5. The CDR3 DNA reads as TGTGCCAGCAGCTCGGCTGACAGGGGCACTGAAGCTTTCTTT. It codes for CASSSADRGTEAFF.

The chain carries TRBV2 and TRBJ1-2; 10 positions agree with TRBD1. Germline CDR1 SNHLY, CDR2 FYNNEI. V was clipped by 10 bases and J by 8 bases; unmatched bases: 10. This CDR3 contains 13 residues. The CDR3 is CATEIGTGVGYTF. CDR3 bases: TGTGCCACAGAGATCGGGACAGGGGTGGGCTACACCTTC. The whole variable domain, remainder taken from reference TRBV2 and TRBJ1-2, is EPEVTQTPSHQVTQMGQEVILRCVPISNHLYFYWYRQILGQKVEFLVSFYNNEISEKSEIFDDQFSVERPDGSNFTLKIRSTKLEDSAMYFCATEIGTGVGYTFGSGTRLTVV.

The rearrangement joins TRBV11-1 to TRBJ2-7; TRBD2 matches 9 bases. Germline values: CDR1 SGHAT, CDR2 FQDESV (reference sequence). V dropped 4 bases and J dropped 6; count of bases not matched to a gene: 4. This CDR3 has 13 amino acids. CDR3 DNA: TGTGCCAGCAGCTCTGGACTAGCGTCCGAGCAGTACTTC. The encoded protein is CASSSGLASEQYF. Full variable domain (outside the CDR3, taken from reference TRBV11-1 and TRBJ2-7): EAEVAQSPRYKITEKSQAVAFWCDPISGHATLYWYRQILGQGPELLVQFQDESVVDDSQLPKDRFSAERLKGVDSTLKIQPAELGDSAMYLCASSSGLASEQYFGPGTRLTVT.

CDR3 residues: CASVSGQSYEQYF. In DNA, the CDR3 is TGTGCCAGCGTCTCGGGACAGTCCTACGAGCAGTACTTC. The V gene is TRBV6-6, the J gene TRBJ2-7; 7 bases align to TRBD1. The CDR3 sequence is 13 residues long. Germline CDR1 reads MNHNY; CDR2 reads SVGAGI (reference sequence). J lost 1 base, V lost 8 bases, and 5 bases had no gene match.

The chain links TRBV7-6 to TRBJ1-3, with TRBD1 identical over 10 bases. Germline trimming cut 5 bases from V and 7 bases from J; bases unmatched to any gene: 11. Germline CDR1 is SGHVS and CDR2 is FNYEAQ. This CDR3 is 16 amino acids long. The CDR3 loop is CASSQGPGQGRNTIYF. The DNA of the CDR3 is TGTGCCAGCAGCCAAGGACCGGGACAGGGGCGTAACACCATATATTTT.

The rearrangement joins TRBV11-2 to TRBJ1-2; D not resolved. CDR1 is SGHAT and CDR2 is FQNNGV in the germline V gene. Trimming stripped 1 base from V and 8 bases from J, with 14 bases between. The CDR3 contains 14 residues. The CDR3 here is CASSLVEVFGGYTF. CDR3 in DNA: TGTGCCAGCAGCTTAGTGGAGGTCTTTGGGGGCTACACCTTC. The full variable domain, with the rest looked up from reference TRBV11-2 and TRBJ1-2, is EAGVAQSPRYKIIEKRQSVAFWCNPISGHATLYWYQQILGQGPKLLIQFQNNGVVDDSQLPKDRFSAERLKGVDSTLKIQPAKLEDSAVYLCASSLVEVFGGYTFGSGTRLTVV.

The V and J genes are TRBV27 and TRBJ2-7; 9 bases map to TRBD1. Looked up from germline, CDR1 is MNHEY and CDR2 is SMNVEV (reference sequence). The junction had 6 bases not matched to a gene; V was cut back by 6 bases and J by 0 bases. The CDR3 spans 15 residues. Here the CDR3 DNA reads TGTGCCAGCAGCCGGTGGGACAGGGTCTCCTACGAGCAGTACTTC. This translates into CASSRWDRVSYEQYF.

The gene calls are TRBV7-2 and TRBJ1-2; D gene unclear. This CDR3 contains 14 residues. Germline loops: CDR1 SGHTA, CDR2 FQGNSA. V was pared by 0 bases and J by 3 bases, with 8 bases between. DNA for the CDR3: TGTGCCAGCAGCTTAGCGCGGAGGGACTATGGCTACACCTTC. Protein sequence: CASSLARRDYGYTF.

The chain carries TRBV7-9 and TRBJ1-1; D remains ambiguous. The CDR3 contains 13 residues. The ends were cut back, 3 bases at V and 7 bases at J, with 12 bases in the middle. Looked up from germline, CDR1 is SEHNR and CDR2 is FQNEAQ (reference sequence). The CDR3 region has the DNA TGTGCCAGCAGCTTTGGCGGCCCGGGTGAAGCTTTCTTT. Protein sequence: CASSFGGPGEAFF.

V usage is TRBV5-8 and J usage is TRBJ1-4, with unresolved D. Germline values: CDR1 SGHTS, CDR2 YDEGEE. This CDR3 region has 16 residues. Trimming removed 5 bases from V and 4 bases from J, with 18 bases in between. The CDR3 region is CASSSLSGSVNEKLFF. The CDR3 DNA reads TGTGCCAGCAGTTCCTTATCCGGGTCTGTTAATGAAAAACTGTTTTTT.

The chain uses TRBV11-2 and TRBJ2-2; TRBD1 agrees at 9 bases. With V trimmed by 5 bases and J by 5 bases, 9 bases remained unmatched. In germline, CDR1 is SGHAT, CDR2 FQNNGV. CDR3 length: 16 residues. In nucleotides, the CDR3 is TGTGCCAGCAGCACCGGACAGGGGAGAAGGACCGGGGAGCTGTTTTTT. Translating it yields CASSTGQGRRTGELFF.

This clone has just one count. One end of the junction does not line up with germline, which may come from a read error. V gene TRBV4-1 combines with J gene TRBJ1-5; D uncertain. In germline, CDR1 is MGHRA, CDR2 YSYEKL. The CDR3 runs to 16 residues. CDR3 in amino acids: CTSSQDLAGRDQPQHF. The CDR3 bases are TGCACCAGCAGCCAAGATCTGGCGGGAAGGGATCAGCCCCAGCATTTT.

DNA of the CDR3: TGTGCCAGCAGCTCAGTGACAGGGCCAGAGGGTGAGCAGTTCTTC. Translating it yields CASSSVTGPEGEQFF. J is TRBJ2-1 and V is TRBV7-2; 7 bases agree with TRBD1. CDR3 size: 15 residues. The V gene end was trimmed by 4 bases and the J gene end by 9 bases; junction bases not matched to a gene: 12. Germline-derived CDR1 and CDR2 are SGHTA and FQGNSA. Together with reference TRBV7-2 and TRBJ2-1, the CDR3 gives the full variable domain: GAGVSQSPSNKVTEKGKDVELRCDPISGHTALYWYRQSLGQGLEFLIYFQGNSAPDKSGLPSDRFSAERTGGSVSTLTIQRTQQEDSAVYLCASSSVTGPEGEQFFGPGTRLTVL.

The J gene is TRBJ2-7, the V gene TRBV5-1, with 13 nucleotides matching TRBD2. Trimming cost V 1 base and J 3 bases; bases outside gene matches: 4. The CDR3 loop spans 16 amino acids. Germline V CDR1 and CDR2: SGHRS, YFSETQ. The CDR3 DNA is TGCGCCAGCAGCTTGTTGGGACTAGCGGGACACTACGAGCAGTACTTC. Translated, it gives CASSLLGLAGHYEQYF.

This chain joins TRBV27 and TRBJ1-1; a possible D gene is TRBD1 (5 bases). Trimming removed 4 bases from V and 2 bases from J, with 11 bases in between. Germline CDR1 MNHEY, CDR2 SMNVEV (reference sequence). CDR3 size: 14 residues. The CDR3 is CASSYRNLNTEAFF. In nucleotides, the CDR3 is TGTGCCAGCAGTTACAGGAACCTAAACACTGAAGCTTTCTTT.

This chain uses TRBV5-1 with TRBJ2-7, with 7 bases lining up with TRBD1. Germline V gene sequence: CDR1 SGHRS, CDR2 YFSETQ. With V trimmed by 4 bases and J by 4 bases, 8 bases remained unmatched. This CDR3 spans 14 amino acids. For the CDR3, the DNA is TGCGCCAGCAGCGTCCCGGGACAGCATTACGAGCAGTACTTC. Translation: CASSVPGQHYEQYF.

The chain is built from TRBV19 and TRBJ1-2; D may be TRBD1 (5 bases). The CDR3 sequence is 14 residues long. CDR1 and CDR2 from the germline V gene are LNHDA and SQIVND (reference sequence). V shed 6 bases and J shed 8 bases, with 19 bases lying between them. This chain's CDR3 is CASSSPAREGGYTF. CDR3 in DNA: TGTGCCAGTAGCTCCCCAGCCAGGGAGGGCGGCTACACCTTC.

V gene TRBV19 combines with J gene TRBJ2-1; 9 nucleotides match TRBD2. J was trimmed by 9 bases and V by 2 bases; bases with no gene match: 8. CDR3 size: 15 residues. Germline V lookup: CDR1 LNHDA, CDR2 SQIVND (reference sequence). The CDR3 bases are TGTGCCAGTAGTATAACGGGACTAGCCCCTGGTGAGCAGTTCTTC. Translated, it gives CASSITGLAPGEQFF. Full variable domain (outside the CDR3, taken from reference TRBV19 and TRBJ2-1): DGGITQSPKYLFRKEGQNVTLSCEQNLNHDAMYWYRQDPGQGLRLIYYSQIVNDFQKGDIAEGYSVSREKKESFPLTVTSAQKNPTAFYLCASSITGLAPGEQFFGPGTRLTVL.

The rearrangement links TRBV11-2 to TRBJ2-3; 8 nucleotides agree with TRBD2. V was clipped by 6 bases and J by 0 bases; unmatched bases: 5. CDR1 is SGHAT, CDR2 FQNNGV, per germline. The CDR3 loop spans 15 amino acids. In DNA, the CDR3 is TGTGCCAGCAGTGACGGGAGGGCCAGCACAGATACGCAGTATTTT. Amino acids: CASSDGRASTDTQYF.

This chain uses TRBV7-8 with TRBJ2-1, with TRBD2 identical over 7 bases. The trim removed 5 bases at V and 1 base at J, leaving 8 bases unmatched. Germline CDR1 and CDR2: SGHVS and FQNEAQ. CDR3 length equals 16 residues. The chain's CDR3 is CASSPRAGASYNEQFF. CDR3 sequence (DNA): TGTGCCAGCAGCCCCCGCGCGGGAGCTTCCTACAATGAGCAGTTCTTC.

The genes are TRBV5-4 and TRBJ1-2; no reliable D call. This CDR3 has 14 amino acids. Trimming cost V 0 bases and J 7 bases, with 13 bases left between them. The germline V gene has CDR1 SGHNT and CDR2 YYREEE (reference sequence). CDR3 nucleotides: TGTGCCAGCAGCTTGGTGGAGGGAGCAACTGGCTACACCTTC. Its protein product is CASSLVEGATGYTF.

The rearrangement joins TRBV6-5 to TRBJ1-3, with a possible D match to TRBD1 (6 bases). Looked up from germline, CDR1 is MNHEY and CDR2 is SVGAGI. The CDR3 loop spans 15 amino acids. V lost 6 bases, J lost 4 bases, and 16 bases lay in between. As DNA, the CDR3 is TGTGCCAGCAGAACCCTGGGGGGGGCCGGAAACACCATATATTTT. Its protein product is CASRTLGGAGNTIYF.

This rearrangement joins TRBV18 to TRBJ2-1, with 7 nucleotides matching TRBD2. After removal of 0 bases from V and 2 bases from J, the junction contained 4 bases not matched to a gene. Germline CDR1 reads KGHSH; CDR2 reads LQKENI. The CDR3 is 16 residues long. CDR3 bases: TGTGCCAGCTCACCACCGAAGCGGGGTACCTACAATGAGCAGTTCTTC. Protein sequence: CASSPPKRGTYNEQFF.

The genes are TRBV5-4 and TRBJ2-7; 11 bases agree with TRBD2. The V gene's germline CDR1 is SGHNT and CDR2 YYREEE (reference sequence). Trimming cost V 4 bases and J 7 bases; bases outside gene matches: 16. This CDR3 region has 17 residues. CDR3 protein: CASSRMRTSGFRGEQYF. In nucleotides, the CDR3 is TGTGCCAGCAGCCGTATGCGGACTAGCGGGTTTCGGGGTGAGCAGTACTTC. Drawing the rest from reference TRBV5-4 and TRBJ2-7, the complete variable domain is ETGVTQSPTHLIKTRGQQVTLRCSSQSGHNTVSWYQQALGQGPQFIFQYYREEENGRGNFPPRFSGLQFPNYSSELNVNALELDDSALYLCASSRMRTSGFRGEQYFGPGTRLTVT.

This chain joins TRBV6-6 and TRBJ2-7; TRBD2 is a possible D gene (7 bases). Trimming removed 2 bases from V and 4 bases from J, with 9 bases in between. Per the germline V gene, CDR1 is MNHNY and CDR2 is SVGAGI (reference sequence). This CDR3 spans 13 amino acids. The CDR3, as DNA: TGTGCCAGCAGTTACCGGGGGGCGTACGAGCAGTACTTC. It encodes CASSYRGAYEQYF.

The chain recombines TRBV11-3 with TRBJ2-5, with D perhaps matching TRBD2 (7 bases). Germline CDR1 SGHNT, CDR2 YENEEA. Trimming removed 4 bases at V and 5 bases at J, with 11 bases between. This CDR3 comprises 13 residues. The chain's CDR3 is CASSSGGRETQYF. DNA for the CDR3: TGTGCCAGCAGCTCGGGGGGCCGCGAGACCCAGTACTTC.

CDR3 in DNA: TGTGCCAGTAGTTCAACGAGGAACACTGAAGCTTTCTTT. Translated, it gives CASSSTRNTEAFF. This chain uses TRBV19 with TRBJ1-1; unclear D gene. The CDR3 is 13 amino acids. CDR1 and CDR2 from the germline V gene are LNHDA and SQIVND (reference sequence). The V end lost 5 bases, the J end lost 1 base, and 8 bases lay between the germline ends.

This chain links TRBV30 with TRBJ2-4; maybe TRBD2 (6 bases). This CDR3 is built from 16 residues. Germline V gene lookup returns CDR1 GTSNPN and CDR2 SVGIG (reference sequence). The V and J ends lost 0 bases and 7 bases respectively, with 19 bases between them. CDR3 sequence reads: CAWSVPLAVLGNIQYF. In DNA form, the CDR3 reads TGTGCCTGGAGTGTACCACTAGCTGTTTTGGGGAACATTCAGTACTTC. The whole variable domain, remainder taken from reference TRBV30 and TRBJ2-4, is SQTIHQWPATLVQPVGSPLSLECTVEGTSNPNLYWYRQAAGRGLQLLFYSVGIGQISSEVPQNLSASRPQDRQFILSSKKLLLSDSGFYLCAWSVPLAVLGNIQYFGAGTRLSVL.

The rearrangement uses TRBV4-3 and TRBJ1-2; 8 bases agree with TRBD1. Germline V gives CDR1 LGHNA, CDR2 YSLEER. With 0 bases clipped from V and 4 bases from J, the junction kept 4 bases outside the gene matches. The CDR3 has 15 residues. CDR3 region: CASSQDGQGFYGYTF. The CDR3 bases are TGCGCCAGCAGCCAAGACGGACAGGGCTTCTATGGCTACACCTTC.

The chain links TRBV7-9 to TRBJ1-5; TRBD1 might be the D (5 bases). The CDR3 consists of 17 residues. CDR1 is SEHNR and CDR2 is FQNEAQ in the germline V gene (reference sequence). Trimming pared 1 base from V and 2 bases from J, leaving 15 bases between. The CDR3 sequence: CASSLESGQGGNQPQHF. Written as DNA, the CDR3 is TGTGCCAGCAGCTTAGAAAGTGGGCAGGGTGGCAATCAGCCCCAGCATTTT.